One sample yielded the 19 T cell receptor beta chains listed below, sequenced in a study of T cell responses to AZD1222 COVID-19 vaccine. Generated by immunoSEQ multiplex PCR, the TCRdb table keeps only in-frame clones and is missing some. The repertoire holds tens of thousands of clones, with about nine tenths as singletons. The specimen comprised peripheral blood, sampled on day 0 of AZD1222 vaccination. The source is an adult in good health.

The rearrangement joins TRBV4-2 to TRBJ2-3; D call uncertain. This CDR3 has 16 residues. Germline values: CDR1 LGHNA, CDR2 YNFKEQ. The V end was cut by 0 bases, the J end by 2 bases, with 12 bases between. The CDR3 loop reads CASSQEGVSNTDTQYF. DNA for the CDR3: TGTGCCAGCAGCCAAGAAGGTGTGAGCAACACAGATACGCAGTATTTT.

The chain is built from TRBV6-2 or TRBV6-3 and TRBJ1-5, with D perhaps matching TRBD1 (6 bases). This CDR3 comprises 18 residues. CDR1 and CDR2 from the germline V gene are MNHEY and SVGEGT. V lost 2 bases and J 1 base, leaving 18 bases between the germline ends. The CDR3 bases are TGTGCCAGCAGTTACGACACCGGGCGGGGGCTCAGCAATCAGCCCCAGCATTTT. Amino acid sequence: CASSYDTGRGLSNQPQHF.

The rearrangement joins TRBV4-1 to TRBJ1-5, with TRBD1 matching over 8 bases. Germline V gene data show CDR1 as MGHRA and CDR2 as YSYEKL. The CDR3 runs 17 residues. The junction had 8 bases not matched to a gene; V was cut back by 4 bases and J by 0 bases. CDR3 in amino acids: CASSRGQGDFSNQPQHF. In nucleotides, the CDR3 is TGCGCCAGCAGCCGCGGACAGGGCGATTTTAGCAATCAGCCCCAGCATTTT.

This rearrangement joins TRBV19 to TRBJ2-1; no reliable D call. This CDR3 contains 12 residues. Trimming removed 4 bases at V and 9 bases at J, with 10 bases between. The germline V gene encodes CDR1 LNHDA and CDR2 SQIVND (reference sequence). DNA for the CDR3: TGTGCCAGTAGTACCCGACGCTCTGAGCAGTTCTTC. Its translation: CASSTRRSEQFF.

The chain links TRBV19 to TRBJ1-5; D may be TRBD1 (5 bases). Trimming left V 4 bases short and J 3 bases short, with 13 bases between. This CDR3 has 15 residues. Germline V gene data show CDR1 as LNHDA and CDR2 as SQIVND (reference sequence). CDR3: CASSSRDGFNQPQHF. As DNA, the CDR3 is TGTGCCAGTAGTAGTCGGGACGGCTTCAATCAGCCCCAGCATTTT. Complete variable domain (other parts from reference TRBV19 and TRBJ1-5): DGGITQSPKYLFRKEGQNVTLSCEQNLNHDAMYWYRQDPGQGLRLIYYSQIVNDFQKGDIAEGYSVSREKKESFPLTVTSAQKNPTAFYLCASSSRDGFNQPQHFGDGTRLSIL.

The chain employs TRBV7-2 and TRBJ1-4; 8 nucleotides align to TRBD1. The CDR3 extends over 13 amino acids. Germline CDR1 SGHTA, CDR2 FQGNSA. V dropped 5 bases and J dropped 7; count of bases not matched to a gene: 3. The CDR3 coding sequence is TGTGCCAGCAGCCCCAGGGGGCCTGAAAAACTGTTTTTT. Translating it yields CASSPRGPEKLFF. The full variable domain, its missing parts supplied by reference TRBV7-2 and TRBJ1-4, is GAGVSQSPSNKVTEKGKDVELRCDPISGHTALYWYRQSLGQGLEFLIYFQGNSAPDKSGLPSDRFSAERTGGSVSTLTIQRTQQEDSAVYLCASSPRGPEKLFFGSGTQLSVL.

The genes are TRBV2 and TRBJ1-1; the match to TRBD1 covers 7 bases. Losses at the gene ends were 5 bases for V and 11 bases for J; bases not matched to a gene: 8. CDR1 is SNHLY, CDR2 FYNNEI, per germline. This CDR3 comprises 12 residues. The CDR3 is CASSPMTGKAFF. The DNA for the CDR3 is TGTGCCAGCAGTCCTATGACAGGGAAGGCTTTCTTT.

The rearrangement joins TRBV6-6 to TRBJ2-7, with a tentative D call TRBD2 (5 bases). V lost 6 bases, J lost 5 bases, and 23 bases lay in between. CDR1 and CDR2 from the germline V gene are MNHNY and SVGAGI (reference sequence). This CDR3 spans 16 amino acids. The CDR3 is CASSKARGRSSDEQYF. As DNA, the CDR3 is TGTGCCAGCAGCAAAGCCCGGGGTCGGAGTAGCGACGAGCAGTACTTC.

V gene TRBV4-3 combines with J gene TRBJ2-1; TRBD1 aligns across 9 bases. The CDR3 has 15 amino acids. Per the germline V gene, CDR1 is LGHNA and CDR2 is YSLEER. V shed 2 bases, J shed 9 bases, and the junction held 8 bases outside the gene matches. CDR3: CASSQRQGGFGEQFF. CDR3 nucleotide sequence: TGCGCCAGCAGCCAACGACAGGGGGGATTTGGTGAGCAGTTCTTC.

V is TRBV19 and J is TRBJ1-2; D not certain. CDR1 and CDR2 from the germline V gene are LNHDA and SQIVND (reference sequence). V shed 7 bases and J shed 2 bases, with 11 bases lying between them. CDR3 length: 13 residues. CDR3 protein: CASNPVENYGYTF. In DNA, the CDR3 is TGTGCCAGTAACCCGGTGGAAAACTATGGCTACACCTTC.

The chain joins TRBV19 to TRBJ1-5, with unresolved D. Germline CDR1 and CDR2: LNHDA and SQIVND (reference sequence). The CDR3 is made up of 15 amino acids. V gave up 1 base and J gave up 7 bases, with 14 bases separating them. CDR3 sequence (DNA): TGTGCCAGTAGTATAGGTTCAGGTGTCATGCAGCCCCAGCATTTT. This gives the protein CASSIGSGVMQPQHF.

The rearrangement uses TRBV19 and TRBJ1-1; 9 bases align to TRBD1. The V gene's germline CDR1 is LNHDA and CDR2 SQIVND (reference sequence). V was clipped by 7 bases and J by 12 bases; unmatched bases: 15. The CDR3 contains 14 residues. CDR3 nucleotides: TGTGCCAGTACTCAACGTTCCGGGACAGGGTTATCTTTCTTT. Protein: CASTQRSGTGLSFF.

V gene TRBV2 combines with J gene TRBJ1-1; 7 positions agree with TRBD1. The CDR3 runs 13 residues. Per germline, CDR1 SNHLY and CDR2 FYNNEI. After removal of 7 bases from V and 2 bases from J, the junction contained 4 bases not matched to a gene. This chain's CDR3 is CASKGDRNTEAFF. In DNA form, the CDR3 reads TGTGCCAGCAAAGGGGACAGAAACACTGAAGCTTTCTTT.

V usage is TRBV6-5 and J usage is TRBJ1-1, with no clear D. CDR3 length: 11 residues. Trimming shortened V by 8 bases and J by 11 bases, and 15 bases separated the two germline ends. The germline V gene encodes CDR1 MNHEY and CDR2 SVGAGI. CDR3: CASWTREGAFF. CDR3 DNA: TGTGCCAGCTGGACTCGGGAAGGGGCTTTCTTT.

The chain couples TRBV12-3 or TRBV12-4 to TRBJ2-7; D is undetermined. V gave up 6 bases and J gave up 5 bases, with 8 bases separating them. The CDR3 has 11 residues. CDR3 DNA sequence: TGTGCCAGCAGCTCTTTCCACGAGCAGTACTTC. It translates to CASSSFHEQYF.

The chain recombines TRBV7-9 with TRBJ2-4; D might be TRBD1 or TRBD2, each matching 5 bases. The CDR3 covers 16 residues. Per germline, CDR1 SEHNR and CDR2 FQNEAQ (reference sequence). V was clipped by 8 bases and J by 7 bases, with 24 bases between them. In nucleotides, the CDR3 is TGTGCCAGCTCATCCGGGACGGCCTCCGGCGCGAACATTCAGTACTTC. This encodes CASSSGTASGANIQYF.

For the CDR3, the DNA is TGTGCCAGCAGCCTTACGGACTATCGGGGCTACACCTTC. Protein sequence: CASSLTDYRGYTF. This chain uses TRBV9 with TRBJ1-2, with D unresolved. The CDR3 has 13 residues. Trimming left V 4 bases short and J 8 bases short, with 15 bases between. The germline V gene has CDR1 SGDLS and CDR2 YYNGEE.

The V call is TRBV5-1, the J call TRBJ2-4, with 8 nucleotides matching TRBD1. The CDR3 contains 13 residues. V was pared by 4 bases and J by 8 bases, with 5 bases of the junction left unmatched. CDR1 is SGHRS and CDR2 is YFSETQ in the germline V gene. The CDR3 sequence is CASSTDRGYIQYF. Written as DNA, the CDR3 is TGCGCCAGCAGCACAGACAGGGGATACATTCAGTACTTC.

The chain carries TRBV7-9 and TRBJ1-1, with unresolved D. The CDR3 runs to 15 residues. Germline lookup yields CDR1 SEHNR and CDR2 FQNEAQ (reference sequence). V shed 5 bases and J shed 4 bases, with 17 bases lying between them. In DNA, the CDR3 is TGTGCCAGCAGCCCCCAGTGGGGTTCTAGCACTGAAGCTTTCTTT. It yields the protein CASSPQWGSSTEAFF.